This is a list of T cell receptor beta chains from one sample in a study of CD4+ T cells in melanoma. Produced via immunoSEQ multiplex PCR; TCRdb's table is partial and in-frame only. The sample holds about 14,000 clones, roughly 72% seen once. The source material was cells from a culture (not recorded whether cultured in vitro). These receptors came from a human donor with melanoma. The CDR3 runs from the conserved cysteine through the conserved F or W. A D gene is named only where the DNA matches it firmly. Expanded clones are given a class, and other clones once, few, many or no size at all.

NA TRBJ1-2 TRBV5-1 few TGCGCCAGCAGCCCTAGGACGCAGCCCGATGGCTACACCTTC CASSPRTQPDGYTF
NA TRBJ2-2 TRBV14 NA TGTGCCAGCAGCCCGACCCTCGCAGGGGCCGGGGAGCTGTTTTTT CASSPTLAGAGELFF
TRBD1 TRBJ2-1 TRBV27 NA TGTGCCAGCAGTTTAAAAGGACAGGGCGTATACAATGAGCAGTTCTTC CASSLKGQGVYNEQFF
TRBD1 TRBJ2-1 TRBV9 NA TGTGCCAGCAGCGTACAGGGGGTTTGGAATGAGCTGATCTTC CASSVQGVWNELIF
NA TRBJ2-2 TRBV7-6 NA TGTGCCAGCAGCTTAGGTTCCGGCGGTCCCGGGGAGCTGTTTTTT CASSLGSGGPGELFF
NA TRBJ2-3 TRBV25-1 NA TGTGCCAGCAGTGAAGGGGGCACAGATACGCAGTATTTT CASSEGGTDTQYF
NA TRBJ2-2 TRBV5-4 NA TGTGCCAGCAGCTTGGGCGGCGGGGGCAATTACCCCGGGGAGCTGTTTTTT CASSLGGGGNYPGELFF
NA TRBJ1-2 TRBV27 once TGTGCCAGCAGTCCGTCGGCAGCTAACTATGGCTACACCTTC CASSPSAANYGYTF
NA TRBJ2-5 TRBV7-7 NA TGTGCTAGCAGCTTAGCGGAGGGGTACGGGCCCCAGTACTTC CASSLAEGYGPQYF
NA TRBJ1-4 TRBV6-6 NA TGTGCCAGCAGTCCGGGGGCCAGTAATGAAAAACTGTTTTTT CASSPGASNEKLFF
NA TRBJ2-3 TRBV20-1 few TGCAGTGCTAGTTTGGGGGCCGAGTATTTT CSASLGAEYF
NA TRBJ1-5 TRBV6-5 NA TGTGCCAGCAGTTTATACCGGGAAAGTTCAAATCAGCCCCAGCATTTT CASSLYRESSNQPQHF
NA TRBJ2-2 TRBV7-3 few TGTGCCAGCAGCCAGTCGAACACCGGGGAGCTGTTTTTT CASSQSNTGELFF
TRBD1 TRBJ2-7 TRBV7-2 NA TGTGCCAGCAGCGTGGGACAGGCCTACGAGCAGTACTTC CASSVGQAYEQYF
NA TRBJ2-2 TRBV5-4 NA TGTGCCAGCAGCTTGATAGGGGGGAACACCGGGGAGCTGTTTTTT CASSLIGGNTGELFF
TRBD2 TRBJ2-1 TRBV7-3 few TGTGCCAGCAGCTTAACGAGGGATAAGCGGGGGAGCGACAATGAGCAGTTCTTC CASSLTRDKRGSDNEQFF
NA TRBJ2-7 TRBV2 NA TGTGCCAGTAGCAGTGATTACGAGCAGTACTTC CASSSDYEQYF
NA TRBJ1-5 TRBV2 NA TGTGCCAGCAGGGGCCAGGGAGGTCAGCCCCAGCATTTT CASRGQGGQPQHF
TRBD2 TRBJ2-3 TRBV5-1 NA TGCGCCAGCAGCTTAGGGGCTAGCGGGGGCTCGGCAGATACGCAGTATTTT CASSLGASGGSADTQYF
NA TRBJ1-2 TRBV18 medium-sized TGTGCCAGCTCACCATCAATAGTGCGAGCTAACTATGGCTACACCTTC CASSPSIVRANYGYTF
NA TRBJ2-3 TRBV5-1 NA TGCGCCAGCAGCTTGGCTGGGGGACTTTCCGGGGGATCAGATACGCAGTATTTT CASSLAGGLSGGSDTQYF
NA TRBJ1-4 TRBV30 NA TGTGCCTGGAGTCCGGTGGATGAAAAACTGTTTTTT CAWSPVDEKLFF
TRBD2 TRBJ2-7 TRBV7-3 NA TGTGCCAGCAGCCCACGCGGGGGGCCACCCTACGAGCAGTACTTC CASSPRGGPPYEQYF
NA TRBJ2-7 TRBV15 NA TGTGCCACTTCGGATTATCCTAACTACGAGCAGTACTTC CATSDYPNYEQYF
NA TRBJ2-5 TRBV27 NA TGTGCCAGCAGTTTAAGGACGGCCCTCCGGGAGACCCAGTACTTC CASSLRTALRETQYF
NA TRBJ2-7 TRBV5-1 NA TGCGCCAGCAGCTTAACGCCCCAGGGGATCTACGAGCAGTACTTC CASSLTPQGIYEQYF
NA TRBJ1-4 TRBV2 NA TGTGCCAGCAGAAATTTTCAAGCCCTAAATGAAAAACTGTTTTTT CASRNFQALNEKLFF
NA TRBJ1-2 TRBV10-3 once TGTGCCATCAGTGACGCCGGTCACAGAGGACGCTATGGCTACACCTTC CAISDAGHRGRYGYTF
NA TRBJ2-7 TRBV14 few TGTGCCAGCAGCCAAGATGGGAGAGGAGTCGAGCAGTACTTC CASSQDGRGVEQYF
NA TRBJ1-5 TRBV7-8 NA TGTGCCAGCAGCTTAAGGAGCAATCAGCCCCAGCATTTT CASSLRSNQPQHF
NA TRBJ2-5 TRBV18 NA TGTGCCAGCTCACCTCTACTAGAGACGGGGGAGACCCAGTACTTC CASSPLLETGETQYF
NA TRBJ1-2 TRBV5-1 NA TGCGCCAGCAGCTTGGCGGGGGCGGGGGACTACCAAGATAACTATGGCTACACCTTC CASSLAGAGDYQDNYGYTF
NA TRBJ1-1 TRBV5-1 NA TGCGCCAGCAGCCGATTGGACGGCGCTGAAGCTTTCTTT CASSRLDGAEAFF
TRBD1 TRBJ2-5 TRBV5-8 NA TGTGCCAGCAGCTCGGGACGGACAGGGTTCACGGAGACCCAGTACTTC CASSSGRTGFTETQYF
NA TRBJ1-4 TRBV2 few TGTGCCAGCAGTGATTGGGAAAAACTGTTTTTT CASSDWEKLFF
TRBD2 TRBJ2-5 TRBV6-5 NA TGTGCCAGCAGGGGGGGAGGGTTGGAGACCCAGTACTTC CASRGGGLETQYF
TRBD2 TRBJ2-1 TRBV10-3 NA TGTGCCATCAGCATAACGACCCCGGGACTACCATACAATGAGCAGTTCTTC CAISITTPGLPYNEQFF
NA TRBJ2-6 TRBV4-1 few TGCGCCAGCAGCCCCGGGGCTCCGCTACCGACCAACGTCCTGACTTTC CASSPGAPLPTNVLTF
TRBD2 TRBJ2-5 TRBV7-6 NA TGTGCCAGCAGCTTTACTAGCGGGGGGGCGGGGACCCAGTACTTC CASSFTSGGAGTQYF
NA TRBJ1-5 TRBV11-2 few TGTGCCAGCAGCTTAGATCCAGGGAGGGCTCAGCCCCAGCATTTT CASSLDPGRAQPQHF
TRBD1 TRBJ1-2 TRBV30 NA TGTGCCTGGAGTGTGCCGGGACAGGTGCATGCCAGGGGCGGCTACACCTTC CAWSVPGQVHARGGYTF
NA TRBJ1-2 TRBV5-1 NA TGCGCCAGCAGCGCGGGGCGAATTAACTATGGCTACACCTTC CASSAGRINYGYTF
TRBD1 TRBJ2-3 TRBV18 NA TGTGCCAGCTCACCACCGTTGACAGGGACAGATACGCAGTATTTT CASSPPLTGTDTQYF
TRBD1 TRBJ1-2 TRBV6-5 NA TGTGCCAGCAGCCGACAGGGGGCCTATGGCTACACCTTC CASSRQGAYGYTF